This T cell receptor (beta chain) comes out of a study of CD8 T cells in Susac syndrome. This CDR3 region has 14 residues. The V and J ends lost 2 bases and 3 bases, in that order; junction bases with no gene match: 3. The germline V gene has CDR1 ENHRY and CDR2 SYGVKD. This clonotype was observed a handful of times. The authors reverse transcribed roughly 0.5 to 1 ug RNA with random hexamers. Across 54 Vbeta and 13 Jbeta, immunoSEQ multiplex PCR amplified TCR beta CDR3. Using its own MiXCR run on the immunoSEQ multiplex PCR reads, TCRdb lists one record per CDR3 protein. Of fewer than 350,000 distinct CDR3 sequences in the sample, around 91% are singletons; the top ten hold 0.18%. TCR beta from blood CD8+ and CD4+ T cells was sequenced. The patients who served as multiple sclerosis controls were treatment-naive and had stable or active relapsing-remitting disease that fulfilled the revised McDonald criteria.

This TCR was recovered from a human donor with multiple sclerosis. The sequencing sample was made of CD8+ T cells from PBMCs. The chain has TRBV10-3 and TRBJ2-7; TRBD1 aligns across 8 bases. CDR3 amino acids: CAISEGQGGYEQYF. In DNA, the CDR3 is TGTGCCATCAGTGAGGGACAGGGAGGCTACGAGCAGTACTTC.